A single sample gave rise to the 5 T cell receptor beta chains below, sequenced in a study of molecular identifiers for immune sequencing clone quantification. TCRdb used MiXCR to reprocess the PCR reads, holding one entry per CDR3 protein. The sample has around 460,000 distinct CDR3 sequences; around 21% are singletons. The specimen sequenced was naive CD8+ T cells from blood, with Jurkat cell RNA spiked in. As for subset: FACS-sorted CD8+CD4-CCR7+CD45RA+ naive T cells. The receptors stem from a human donor in good health. Some libraries in this study had Jurkat cell RNA spiked in.

This clonotype was recorded at least ten times. The V and J genes are TRBV12-3 or TRBV12-4 and TRBJ2-2; unclear D gene. The CDR3 sequence is 14 residues long. The V and J ends lost 1 base and 3 bases respectively, with 6 bases between them. CDR3 sequence: CASSLELYTGELFF. CDR3 in DNA: TGTGCCAGCAGTTTAGAACTGTACACCGGGGAGCTGTTTTTT.

This clonotype turned up a few times. The chain couples TRBV6-2 or TRBV6-3 to TRBJ1-5; unclear D gene. The CDR3 loop spans 14 amino acids. Trimming cost V 0 bases and J 4 bases, with 7 bases left between them. Germline V gives CDR1 MNHEY, CDR2 SVGEGT. CDR3 sequence reads: CASSYSPVNQPQHF. Written as DNA, the CDR3 is TGTGCCAGCAGTTACTCGCCAGTTAATCAGCCCCAGCATTTT.

Comment on this clonotype: A much larger clone differs from this one at a single base, so this may be a read error. The V call is TRBV7-3, the J call TRBJ2-5; the match to TRBD1 covers 8 bases. Trimming removed 4 bases from V and 5 bases from J; junction bases left unmatched: 9. Per the germline V gene, CDR1 is SGHTA and CDR2 is FQGTGA. The CDR3 runs 15 residues. The CDR3 region is CASSSQGARPETQYF. The CDR3, as DNA: TGTGCCAGCAGCTCCCAGGGGGCGCGGCCCGAGACCCAGTACTTC.

The chain joins TRBV5-6 to TRBJ2-3, with TRBD2 matching 7 bases. With 1 base clipped from V and 2 bases from J, the junction kept 7 bases outside the gene matches. Germline CDR1 is SGHDT and CDR2 is YYEEEE. The CDR3 spans 16 residues. As DNA, the CDR3 is TGTGCCAGCAGCTTGTGGCTAGCGGAAGTCACAGATACGCAGTATTTT. As protein: CASSLWLAEVTDTQYF.

The chain is built from TRBV4-3 and TRBJ1-4; D may be TRBD1 (5 bases). With 0 bases removed from V and 5 bases from J, the gap between germline ends came to 13 bases. The V gene's germline CDR1 is LGHNA and CDR2 YSLEER. This CDR3 is 16 amino acids long. CDR3 protein: CASSQEALGANEKLFF. The CDR3 DNA follows: TGCGCCAGCAGCCAAGAAGCCCTCGGGGCGAATGAAAAACTGTTTTTT.